A single sample gave rise to the 8 T cell receptor beta chains below, sequenced in a study of blood T cells in healthy people across ages. Using a J-beta primer mix together with a sample-barcoded 5' primer, a second PCR was run for roughly 6 to 12 cycles. TCRdb analysed the 5' RACE reads with MiXCR anew, one entry per CDR3 protein. The data hold about a million distinct CDR3 sequences, with about 48% observed a single time. Sample: blood. The receptors stem from a young man in good health.

This clonotype came up a few times. An end of the junction does not agree with germline; a read error may underlie this. The rearrangement links TRBV5-1 to TRBJ1-1, with D unresolved. The germline CDR1 and CDR2 sequences are SGHRS and YFSETQ. This CDR3 spans 15 amino acids. The DNA of the CDR3 is TGCGCCAGCAGCTTGTCGCCCTCCATGAATACTGAAGCTTTCTTT. Its translation: CASSLSPSMNTEAFF.

The chain combines TRBV5-1 with TRBJ2-2; 8 bases match TRBD1. The V gene end was trimmed by 6 bases and the J gene end by 1 base; junction bases not matched to a gene: 5. The CDR3 contains 15 residues. Germline V gene sequence: CDR1 SGHRS, CDR2 YFSETQ. The CDR3 region has the DNA TGCGCCAGCAAGTCAGGACAGGGGAACACCGGGGAGCTGTTTTTT. Translated: CASKSGQGNTGELFF.

This chain links TRBV27 with TRBJ2-7; a weak D match, TRBD2 (5 bases). Trimming shortened V by 5 bases and J by 3 bases, and 17 bases separated the two germline ends. The germline CDR1 and CDR2 sequences are MNHEY and SMNVEV (reference sequence). The CDR3 is 15 amino acids. The chain's CDR3 is CASSPGLTADYEQYF. The CDR3 DNA follows: TGTGCCAGCAGTCCCGGACTTACGGCTGACTACGAGCAGTACTTC.

This sequence joins TRBV3-1 and TRBJ2-1; 9 nucleotides match TRBD2. This CDR3 has 14 residues. V was clipped by 4 bases and J by 10 bases; unmatched bases: 8. Germline CDR1 is LGHDT and CDR2 is YNNKEL (reference sequence). The CDR3: CASSPRGLAQEQFF. The CDR3 DNA is TGTGCCAGCAGCCCCAGGGGACTAGCTCAAGAGCAGTTCTTC.

This chain's CDR3 is CASSLAGGFYGYTF. Here the CDR3 DNA reads TGTGCCAGCAGTCTGGCAGGGGGCTTCTATGGCTACACCTTC. The V gene is TRBV27, the J gene TRBJ1-2, with 8 nucleotides matching TRBD1. Germline-derived CDR1 and CDR2 are MNHEY and SMNVEV (reference sequence). The ends lost 5 bases at V and 4 bases at J; junction bases unmatched: 6. The CDR3 covers 14 residues.

This clonotype was observed a single time. The chain links TRBV6-1 to TRBJ2-7; 8 bases are a match to TRBD1. Per germline, CDR1 MNHNS and CDR2 SASEGT. This CDR3 has 18 amino acids. V was pared by 4 bases and J by 5 bases, with 19 bases of the junction left unmatched. The CDR3 DNA reads as TGTGCCAGCAGTGGTCGACAGGGGCCCATCGGGGGAGCCGACGAGCAGTACTTC. As protein: CASSGRQGPIGGADEQYF.

V is TRBV7-9 and J is TRBJ1-1, with 7 bases fitting TRBD1. The J segment lost 13 bases and the V segment lost 4 bases, leaving 12 bases of the junction unmatched. The CDR3 spans 13 residues. Germline V lookup: CDR1 SEHNR, CDR2 FQNEAQ (reference sequence). CDR3 DNA sequence: TGTGCCAGCAGCTCGGACAGGTCCTCTGGAGTTTTCTTT. Protein: CASSSDRSSGVFF. Full variable domain (rest looked up from reference TRBV7-9 and TRBJ1-1): DTGVSQNPRHKITKRGQNVTFRCDPISEHNRLYWYRQTLGQGPEFLTYFQNEAQLEKSRLLSDRFSAERPKGSFSTLEIQRTEQGDSAMYLCASSSDRSSGVFFGQGTRLTVV.

The chain joins TRBV6-1 to TRBJ2-1, with D tentatively TRBD2 (6 bases). The ends were cut back, 2 bases at V and 5 bases at J, with 13 bases in the middle. The CDR3 length is 15 residues. Germline CDR1 reads MNHNS; CDR2 reads SASEGT. In DNA form, the CDR3 reads TGTGCCAGCAGTGAAACTAGCCTGCCCCACAATGAGCAGTTCTTC. This sequence encodes CASSETSLPHNEQFF.